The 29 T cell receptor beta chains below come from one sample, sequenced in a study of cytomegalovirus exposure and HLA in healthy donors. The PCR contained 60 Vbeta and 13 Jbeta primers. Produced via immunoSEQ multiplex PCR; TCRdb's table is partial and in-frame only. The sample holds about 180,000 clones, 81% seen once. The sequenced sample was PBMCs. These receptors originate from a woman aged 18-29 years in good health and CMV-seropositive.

The CDR3, as DNA: TGTGCCAGCAGTGGGAGACTAGCGGGGATTGCCGAGCAGTACTTC. Its protein is CASSGRLAGIAEQYF. This chain links TRBV6-4 with TRBJ2-7; 11 bases agree with TRBD2. The junction had 8 bases not matched to a gene; V was cut back by 4 bases and J by 6 bases. The germline V gene has CDR1 MRHNA and CDR2 SNTAGT. This CDR3 comprises 15 residues.

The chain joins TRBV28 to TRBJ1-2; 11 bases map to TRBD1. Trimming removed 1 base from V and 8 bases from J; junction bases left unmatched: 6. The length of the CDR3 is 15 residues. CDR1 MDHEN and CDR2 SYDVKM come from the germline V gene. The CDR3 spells CASSLSGTGGGGYTF. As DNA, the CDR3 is TGTGCCAGCAGTTTATCTGGGACAGGGGGAGGAGGCTACACCTTC.

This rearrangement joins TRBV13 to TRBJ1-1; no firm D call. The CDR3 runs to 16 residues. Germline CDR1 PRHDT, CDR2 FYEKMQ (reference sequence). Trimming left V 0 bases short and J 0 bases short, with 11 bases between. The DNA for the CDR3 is TGTGCCAGCAGCTTAGGCCTTTTGCGGATGAACACTGAAGCTTTCTTT. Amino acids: CASSLGLLRMNTEAFF.

The CDR3 loop reads CASSQDSGGDNEQFF. The DNA of the CDR3 is TGTGCCAGCAGCCAAGATAGCGGGGGAGACAATGAGCAGTTCTTC. The rearrangement joins TRBV5-4 to TRBJ2-1; 9 bases line up with TRBD2. Per the germline V gene, CDR1 is SGHNT and CDR2 is YYREEE (reference sequence). The CDR3 contains 15 residues. The V gene end was trimmed by 4 bases and the J gene end by 5 bases; junction bases not matched to a gene: 7.

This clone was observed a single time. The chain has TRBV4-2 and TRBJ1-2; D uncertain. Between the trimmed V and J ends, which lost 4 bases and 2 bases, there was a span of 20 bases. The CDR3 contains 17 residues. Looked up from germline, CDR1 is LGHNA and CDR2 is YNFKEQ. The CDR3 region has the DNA TGTGCCAGCAGCCCTCTGGGCGAACAGCACTGGAACTATGGCTACACCTTC. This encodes CASSPLGEQHWNYGYTF.

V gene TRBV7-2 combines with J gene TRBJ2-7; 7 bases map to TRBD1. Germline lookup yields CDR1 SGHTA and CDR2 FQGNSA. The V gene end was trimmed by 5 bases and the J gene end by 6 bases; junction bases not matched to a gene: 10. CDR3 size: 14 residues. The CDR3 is CASSPGTVYGEQYF. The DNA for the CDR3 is TGTGCCAGCAGCCCGGGGACAGTATATGGCGAGCAGTACTTC.

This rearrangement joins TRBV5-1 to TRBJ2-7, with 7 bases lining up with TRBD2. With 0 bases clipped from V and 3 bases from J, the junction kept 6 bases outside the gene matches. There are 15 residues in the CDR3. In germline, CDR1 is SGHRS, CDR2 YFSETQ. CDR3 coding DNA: TGCGCCAGCAGCTTGGTGGGGGGAGGGAGCTACGAGCAGTACTTC. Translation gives CASSLVGGGSYEQYF.

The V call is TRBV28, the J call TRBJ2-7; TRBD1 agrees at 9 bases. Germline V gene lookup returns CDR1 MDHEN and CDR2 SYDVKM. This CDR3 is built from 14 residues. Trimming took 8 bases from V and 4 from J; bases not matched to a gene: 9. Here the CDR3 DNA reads TGTGCCAGCGGCTCACAGGGGGCGCGGTACGAGCAGTACTTC. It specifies CASGSQGARYEQYF.

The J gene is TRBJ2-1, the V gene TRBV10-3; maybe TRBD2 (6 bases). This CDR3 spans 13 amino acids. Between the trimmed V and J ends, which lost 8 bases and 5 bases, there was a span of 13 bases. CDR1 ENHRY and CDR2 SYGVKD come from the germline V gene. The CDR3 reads CAIRLAIHNEQFF. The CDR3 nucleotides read TGTGCCATCCGGCTAGCGATCCACAATGAGCAGTTCTTC.

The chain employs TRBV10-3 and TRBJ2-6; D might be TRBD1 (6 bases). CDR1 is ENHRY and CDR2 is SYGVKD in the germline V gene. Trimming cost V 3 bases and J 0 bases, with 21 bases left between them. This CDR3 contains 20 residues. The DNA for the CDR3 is TGTGCCATCAGTGATACCCGCCCGCCAGGGGCACACTCTGGGGCCAACGTCCTGACTTTC. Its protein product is CAISDTRPPGAHSGANVLTF.

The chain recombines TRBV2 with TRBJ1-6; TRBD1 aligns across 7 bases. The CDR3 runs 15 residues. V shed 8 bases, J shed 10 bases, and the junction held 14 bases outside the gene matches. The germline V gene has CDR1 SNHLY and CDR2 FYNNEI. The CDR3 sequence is CASLGQVQGSSPLHF. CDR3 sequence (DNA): TGTGCCAGCTTAGGACAGGTACAGGGTAGCTCACCCCTCCACTTT.

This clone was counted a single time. This chain's CDR3 is CASSLSHMGRGGNEQFF. The CDR3 DNA follows: TGTGCCAGCAGTTTATCCCATATGGGGCGGGGGGGCAATGAGCAGTTCTTC. V usage is TRBV28 and J usage is TRBJ2-1; TRBD2 matches at 9 bases. CDR1 and CDR2 (germline): MDHEN, SYDVKM. The CDR3 has 17 residues. The junction had 10 bases not matched to a gene; V was cut back by 1 base and J by 6 bases.

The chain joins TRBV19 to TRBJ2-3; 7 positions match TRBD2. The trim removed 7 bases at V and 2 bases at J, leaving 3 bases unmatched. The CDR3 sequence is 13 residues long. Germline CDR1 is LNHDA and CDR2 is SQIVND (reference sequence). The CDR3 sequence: CASNGGFTDTQYF. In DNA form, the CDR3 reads TGTGCCAGTAACGGGGGGTTCACAGATACGCAGTATTTT. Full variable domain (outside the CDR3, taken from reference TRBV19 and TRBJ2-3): DGGITQSPKYLFRKEGQNVTLSCEQNLNHDAMYWYRQDPGQGLRLIYYSQIVNDFQKGDIAEGYSVSREKKESFPLTVTSAQKNPTAFYLCASNGGFTDTQYFGPGTRLTVL.

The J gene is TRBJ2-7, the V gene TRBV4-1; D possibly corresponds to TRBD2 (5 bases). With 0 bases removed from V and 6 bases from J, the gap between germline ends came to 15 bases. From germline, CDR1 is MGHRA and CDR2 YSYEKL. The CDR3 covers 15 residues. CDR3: CASSQEVRGVGEQYF. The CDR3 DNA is TGCGCCAGCAGCCAAGAGGTACGGGGTGTTGGCGAGCAGTACTTC.

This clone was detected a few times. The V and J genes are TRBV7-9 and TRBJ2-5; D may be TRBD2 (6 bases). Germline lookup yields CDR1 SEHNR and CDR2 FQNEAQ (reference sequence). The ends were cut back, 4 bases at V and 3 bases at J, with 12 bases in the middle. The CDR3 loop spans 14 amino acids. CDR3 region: CASSWGDRKETQYF. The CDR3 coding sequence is TGTGCCAGCAGCTGGGGGGACCGGAAAGAGACCCAGTACTTC.

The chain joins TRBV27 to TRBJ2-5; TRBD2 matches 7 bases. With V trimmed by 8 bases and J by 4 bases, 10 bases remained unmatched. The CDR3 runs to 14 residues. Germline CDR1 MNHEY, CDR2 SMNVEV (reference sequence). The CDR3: CASAGGTPSETQYF. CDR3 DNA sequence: TGTGCCAGCGCCGGGGGGACGCCATCAGAGACCCAGTACTTC.

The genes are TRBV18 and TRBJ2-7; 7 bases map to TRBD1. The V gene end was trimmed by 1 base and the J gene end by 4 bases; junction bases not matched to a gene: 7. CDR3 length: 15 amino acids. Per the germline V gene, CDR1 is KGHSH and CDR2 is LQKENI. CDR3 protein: CASSPRGDREYEQYF. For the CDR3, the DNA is TGTGCCAGCTCACCACGAGGGGACAGAGAGTACGAGCAGTACTTC.

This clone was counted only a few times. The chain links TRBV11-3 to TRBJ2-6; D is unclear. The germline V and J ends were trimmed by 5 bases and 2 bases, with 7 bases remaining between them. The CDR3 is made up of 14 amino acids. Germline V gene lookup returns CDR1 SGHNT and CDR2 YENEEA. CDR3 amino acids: CASSATAGANVLTF. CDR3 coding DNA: TGTGCCAGCAGCGCCACGGCTGGGGCCAACGTCCTGACTTTC.

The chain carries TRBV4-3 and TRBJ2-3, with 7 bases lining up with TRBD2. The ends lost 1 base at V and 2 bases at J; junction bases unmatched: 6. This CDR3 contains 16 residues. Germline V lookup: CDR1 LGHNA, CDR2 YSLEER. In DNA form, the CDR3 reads TGCGCCAGCAGCCAAGCTCGCGGGGGTCCCACAGATACGCAGTATTTT. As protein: CASSQARGGPTDTQYF.

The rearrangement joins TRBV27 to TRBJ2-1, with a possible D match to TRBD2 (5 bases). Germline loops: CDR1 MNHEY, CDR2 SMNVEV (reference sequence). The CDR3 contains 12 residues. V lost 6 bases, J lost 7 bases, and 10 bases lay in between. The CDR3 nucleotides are TGTGCCAGCAGGGACTTAGGGAATGAGCAGTTCTTC. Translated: CASRDLGNEQFF.

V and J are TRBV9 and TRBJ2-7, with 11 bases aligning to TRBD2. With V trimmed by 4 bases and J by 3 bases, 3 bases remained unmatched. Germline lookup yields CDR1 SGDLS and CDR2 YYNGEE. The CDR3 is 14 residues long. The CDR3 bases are TGTGCCAGCAGCCTAGCGGGGGGAGTCTACGAGCAGTACTTC. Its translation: CASSLAGGVYEQYF.

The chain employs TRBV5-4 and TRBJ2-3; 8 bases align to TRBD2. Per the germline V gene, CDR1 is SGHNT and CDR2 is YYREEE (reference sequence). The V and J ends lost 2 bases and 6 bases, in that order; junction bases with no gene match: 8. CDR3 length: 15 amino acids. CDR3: CASSLSGGFGDTQYF. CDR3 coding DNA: TGTGCCAGCAGCTTAAGCGGGGGCTTCGGGGATACGCAGTATTTT.

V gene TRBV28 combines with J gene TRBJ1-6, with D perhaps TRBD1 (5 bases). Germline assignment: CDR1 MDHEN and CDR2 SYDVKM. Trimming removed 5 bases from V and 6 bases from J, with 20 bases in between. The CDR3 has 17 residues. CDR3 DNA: TGTGCCAGCAGTCCCCTGACAGTCCGGAGCCCTAATTCACCCCTCCACTTT. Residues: CASSPLTVRSPNSPLHF. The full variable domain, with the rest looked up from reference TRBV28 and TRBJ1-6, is DVKVTQSSRYLVKRTGEKVFLECVQDMDHENMFWYRQDPGLGLRLIYFSYDVKMKEKGDIPEGYSVSREKKERFSLILESASTNQTSMYLCASSPLTVRSPNSPLHFGNGTRLTVT.

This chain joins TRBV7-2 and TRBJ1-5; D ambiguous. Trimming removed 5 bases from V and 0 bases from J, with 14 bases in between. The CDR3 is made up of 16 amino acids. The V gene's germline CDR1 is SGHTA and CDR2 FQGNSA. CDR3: CASSPQRLRSNQPQHF. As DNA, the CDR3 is TGTGCCAGCAGCCCCCAGAGGCTCCGTAGCAATCAGCCCCAGCATTTT.

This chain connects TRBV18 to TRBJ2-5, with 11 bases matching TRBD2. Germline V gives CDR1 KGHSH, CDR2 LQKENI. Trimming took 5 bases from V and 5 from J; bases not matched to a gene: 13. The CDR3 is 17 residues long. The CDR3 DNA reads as TGTGCCAGCTCAGCTCTAACGGGACTAGCGGCTGCGGAGACCCAGTACTTC. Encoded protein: CASSALTGLAAAETQYF.

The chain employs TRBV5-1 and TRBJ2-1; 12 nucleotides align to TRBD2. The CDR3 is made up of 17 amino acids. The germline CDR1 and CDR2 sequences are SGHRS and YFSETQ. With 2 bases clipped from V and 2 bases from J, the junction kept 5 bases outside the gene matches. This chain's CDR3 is CASSFQLAGGTYNEQFF. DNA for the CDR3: TGCGCCAGCAGCTTTCAACTAGCGGGGGGAACCTACAATGAGCAGTTCTTC.

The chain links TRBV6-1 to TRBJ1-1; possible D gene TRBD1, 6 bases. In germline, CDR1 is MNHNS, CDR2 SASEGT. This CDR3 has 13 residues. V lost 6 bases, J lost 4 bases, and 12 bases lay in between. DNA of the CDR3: TGTGCCAGCAGGGTCGACAGGACCACTGAAGCTTTCTTT. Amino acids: CASRVDRTTEAFF.

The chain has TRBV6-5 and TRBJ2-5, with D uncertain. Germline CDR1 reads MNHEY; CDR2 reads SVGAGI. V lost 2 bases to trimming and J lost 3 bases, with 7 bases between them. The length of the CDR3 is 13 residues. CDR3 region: CASSYGLEETQYF. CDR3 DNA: TGTGCCAGCAGTTACGGGCTGGAAGAGACCCAGTACTTC.

The CDR3 DNA is TGTGCCAGCTCGTATACAGGGGAAAGGTTGGCCAATTCACCCCTCCACTTT. Translating it yields CASSYTGERLANSPLHF. The chain has TRBV18 and TRBJ1-6, with 7 bases aligning to TRBD1. This CDR3 is built from 17 residues. Trimming removed 6 bases from V and 7 bases from J; junction bases left unmatched: 15. CDR1 is KGHSH, CDR2 LQKENI, per germline.